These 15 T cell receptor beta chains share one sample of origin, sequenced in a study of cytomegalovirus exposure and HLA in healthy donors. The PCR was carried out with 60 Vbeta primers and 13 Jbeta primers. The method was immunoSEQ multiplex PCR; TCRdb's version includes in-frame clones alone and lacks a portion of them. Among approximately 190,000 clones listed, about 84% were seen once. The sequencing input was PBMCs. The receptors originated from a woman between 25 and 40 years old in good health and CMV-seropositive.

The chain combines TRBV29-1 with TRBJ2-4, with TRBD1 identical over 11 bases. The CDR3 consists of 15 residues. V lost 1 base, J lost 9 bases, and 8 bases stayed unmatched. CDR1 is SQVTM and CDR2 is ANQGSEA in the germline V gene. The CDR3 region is CSVEAPRDRGIIQYF. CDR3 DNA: TGCAGCGTTGAAGCCCCTCGGGACAGGGGGATCATTCAGTACTTC.

The CDR3 loop reads CASSARQFYEQYF. In DNA, the CDR3 is TGTGCCAGCAGCGCCCGACAGTTTTACGAGCAGTACTTC. The chain couples TRBV7-9 to TRBJ2-7; a possible D gene is TRBD1 (5 bases). Germline CDR1 SEHNR, CDR2 FQNEAQ (reference sequence). This CDR3 contains 13 residues. Trimming took 5 bases from V and 4 from J, leaving 12 bases between them.

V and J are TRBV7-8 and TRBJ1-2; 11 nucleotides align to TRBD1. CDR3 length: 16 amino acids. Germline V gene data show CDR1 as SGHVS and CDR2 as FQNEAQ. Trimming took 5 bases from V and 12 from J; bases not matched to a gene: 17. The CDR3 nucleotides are TGTGCCAGCAGCCCGGACAGGGGGCGTAGGCTATGGCTACACACCTTC. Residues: CASSPDRGRRLWLHTF.

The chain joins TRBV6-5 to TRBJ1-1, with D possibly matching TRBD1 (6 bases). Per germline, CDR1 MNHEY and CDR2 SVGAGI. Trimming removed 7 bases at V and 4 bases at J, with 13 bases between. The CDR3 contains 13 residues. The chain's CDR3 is CASNFRGSTEAFF. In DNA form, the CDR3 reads TGTGCCAGCAACTTCAGGGGTAGCACTGAAGCTTTCTTT.

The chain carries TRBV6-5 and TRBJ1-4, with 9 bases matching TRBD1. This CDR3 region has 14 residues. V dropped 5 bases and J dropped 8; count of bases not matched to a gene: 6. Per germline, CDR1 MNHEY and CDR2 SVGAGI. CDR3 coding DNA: TGTGCCAGCAGTCCACAGGGGGCTTGGGAAAAACTGTTTTTT. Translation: CASSPQGAWEKLFF.

The chain's CDR3 is CAISRTGGYEQYF. The CDR3 bases are TGTGCCATCAGTCGGACAGGGGGTTACGAGCAGTACTTC. The V and J genes are TRBV10-3 and TRBJ2-7, with TRBD1 matching over 10 bases. CDR3 length equals 13 residues. The germline V gene has CDR1 ENHRY and CDR2 SYGVKD. Trimming at V came to 5 bases and at J to 4 bases, leaving 2 bases not matched to a gene.

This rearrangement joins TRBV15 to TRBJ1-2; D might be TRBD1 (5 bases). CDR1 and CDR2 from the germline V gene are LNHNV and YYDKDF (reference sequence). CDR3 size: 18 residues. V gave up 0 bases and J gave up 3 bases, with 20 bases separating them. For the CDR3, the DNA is TGTGCCACCAGCAGAGATTGGCAGGGTCTAGGTCGGTACTATGGCTACACCTTC. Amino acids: CATSRDWQGLGRYYGYTF.

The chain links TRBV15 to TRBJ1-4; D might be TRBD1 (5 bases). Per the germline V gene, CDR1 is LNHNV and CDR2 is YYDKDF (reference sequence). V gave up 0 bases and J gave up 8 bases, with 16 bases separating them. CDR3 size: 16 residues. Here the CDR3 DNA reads TGTGCCACCAGCAGAGATCTCGACAGTCTCAGGGAAAAACTGTTTTTT. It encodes CATSRDLDSLREKLFF.

The CDR3 protein is CAWSVRGRRDDTQYF. For the CDR3, the DNA is TGTGCCTGGAGTGTACGCGGGAGGAGGGATGATACGCAGTATTTT. The chain uses TRBV30 and TRBJ2-3; 8 positions match TRBD2. Trimming took 0 bases from V and 6 from J; bases not matched to a gene: 8. CDR3 length equals 15 residues. The V gene's germline CDR1 is GTSNPN and CDR2 SVGIG (reference sequence).

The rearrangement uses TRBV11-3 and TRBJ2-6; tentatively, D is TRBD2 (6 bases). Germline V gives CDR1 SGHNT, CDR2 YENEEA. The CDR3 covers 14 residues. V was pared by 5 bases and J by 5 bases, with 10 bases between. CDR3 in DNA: TGTGCCAGCAGCCCAGGGACTTGGGCCAACGTCCTGACTTTC. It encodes CASSPGTWANVLTF. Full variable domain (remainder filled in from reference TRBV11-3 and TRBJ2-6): EAGVVQSPRYKIIEKKQPVAFWCNPISGHNTLYWYLQNLGQGPELLIRYENEEAVDDSQLPKDRFSAERLKGVDSTLKIQPAELGDSAVYLCASSPGTWANVLTFGAGSRLTVL.

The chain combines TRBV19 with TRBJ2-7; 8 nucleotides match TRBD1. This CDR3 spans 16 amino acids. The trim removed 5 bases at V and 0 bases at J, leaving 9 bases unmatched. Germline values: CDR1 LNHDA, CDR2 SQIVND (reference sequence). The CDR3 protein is CASSPGQVEISYEQYF. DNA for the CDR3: TGTGCCAGTAGTCCGGGACAGGTCGAAATCTCCTACGAGCAGTACTTC. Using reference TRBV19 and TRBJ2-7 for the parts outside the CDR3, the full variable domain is DGGITQSPKYLFRKEGQNVTLSCEQNLNHDAMYWYRQDPGQGLRLIYYSQIVNDFQKGDIAEGYSVSREKKESFPLTVTSAQKNPTAFYLCASSPGQVEISYEQYFGPGTRLTVT.

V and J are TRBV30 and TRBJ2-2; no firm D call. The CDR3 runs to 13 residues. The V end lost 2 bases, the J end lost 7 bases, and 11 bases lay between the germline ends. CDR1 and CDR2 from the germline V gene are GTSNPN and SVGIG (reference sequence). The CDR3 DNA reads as TGTGCCTGGAGTTTAGCCGTACACGGGGAGCTGTTTTTT. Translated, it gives CAWSLAVHGELFF.

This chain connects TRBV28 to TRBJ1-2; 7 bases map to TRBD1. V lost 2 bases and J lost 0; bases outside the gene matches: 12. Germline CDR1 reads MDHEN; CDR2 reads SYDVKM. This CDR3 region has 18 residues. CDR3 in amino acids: CASSLGAGRGQANYGYTF. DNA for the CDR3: TGTGCCAGCAGTTTAGGAGCCGGGAGGGGGCAGGCTAACTATGGCTACACCTTC.

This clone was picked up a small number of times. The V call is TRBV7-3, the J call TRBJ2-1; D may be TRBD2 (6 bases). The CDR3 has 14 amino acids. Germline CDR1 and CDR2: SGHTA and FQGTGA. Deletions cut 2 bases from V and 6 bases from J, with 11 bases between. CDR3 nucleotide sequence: TGTGCCAGCAGCTTAGCGGGGACGCGCAATGAGCAGTTCTTC. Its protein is CASSLAGTRNEQFF. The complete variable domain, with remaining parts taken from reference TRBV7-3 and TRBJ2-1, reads GAGVSQTPSNKVTEKGKYVELRCDPISGHTALYWYRQSLGQGPEFLIYFQGTGAADDSGLPNDRFFAVRPEGSVSTLKIQRTERGDSAVYLCASSLAGTRNEQFFGPGTRLTVL.

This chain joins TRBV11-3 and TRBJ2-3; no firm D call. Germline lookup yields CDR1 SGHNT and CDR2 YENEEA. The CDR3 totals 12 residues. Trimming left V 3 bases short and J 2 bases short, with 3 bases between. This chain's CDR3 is CASSFITDTQYF. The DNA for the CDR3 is TGTGCCAGCAGCTTTATCACAGATACGCAGTATTTT.